This T cell receptor beta chain was sequenced during a study of Ad26.COV2.S vaccination and SARS-CoV-2 variants. Trimming took 7 bases from V and 0 from J, leaving 13 bases between them. In germline, CDR1 is LNHNV, CDR2 YYDKDF (reference sequence). The CDR3 contains 15 residues. Libraries were prepared by immunoSEQ multiplex PCR; TCRdb keeps only in-frame clonotypes and omits some of them. The repertoire holds some 180,000 clones, around 85% seen once, with more than 4.5% in the top ten. The sample was peripheral blood, taken after recovery from COVID-19. The rearrangement joins TRBV15 to TRBJ2-1, with a possible D match to TRBD2 (5 bases). This receptor was taken from a human donor who had recovered from COVID-19. CDR3 sequence reads: CATTRGGSSYNEQFF. For the CDR3, the DNA is TGTGCCACCACCCGCGGTGGGAGCTCCTACAATGAGCAGTTCTTC.